This T cell receptor beta chain was identified during a study of blood T cell repertoires in COVID-19. Study-wide background: The United States, Italy and Spain provided the acute and convalescent COVID-19 samples. From T cells, B-cell-depleted T cells, or PBMCs came the material, which was cDNA or gDNA.

Original data processing: From reference gene primer amplification, estimates of nucleated cell counts were derived. Profiling relied on immunoSEQ multiplex PCR, and the TCRdb table lists in-frame clones only, not all of them. The D gene and trimming were derived from the DNA, and the V and J assignments and clone size from that table. The sample lists under 300,000 clones; around 83% were seen once. The germline V gene encodes CDR1 MRHNA and CDR2 SNTAGT. There are 14 residues in the CDR3. Trimming left V 2 bases short and J 10 bases short, with 14 bases between. Sample: peripheral blood. The chain carries TRBV6-4 and TRBJ1-4, with unresolved D. This TCR was recovered from a woman in her late teens or twenties with acute or convalescent COVID-19. The CDR3 bases are TGTGCCAGCAGTGACGGTGGGGAGGACGGAAAACTGTTTTTT. Residues: CASSDGGEDGKLFF.